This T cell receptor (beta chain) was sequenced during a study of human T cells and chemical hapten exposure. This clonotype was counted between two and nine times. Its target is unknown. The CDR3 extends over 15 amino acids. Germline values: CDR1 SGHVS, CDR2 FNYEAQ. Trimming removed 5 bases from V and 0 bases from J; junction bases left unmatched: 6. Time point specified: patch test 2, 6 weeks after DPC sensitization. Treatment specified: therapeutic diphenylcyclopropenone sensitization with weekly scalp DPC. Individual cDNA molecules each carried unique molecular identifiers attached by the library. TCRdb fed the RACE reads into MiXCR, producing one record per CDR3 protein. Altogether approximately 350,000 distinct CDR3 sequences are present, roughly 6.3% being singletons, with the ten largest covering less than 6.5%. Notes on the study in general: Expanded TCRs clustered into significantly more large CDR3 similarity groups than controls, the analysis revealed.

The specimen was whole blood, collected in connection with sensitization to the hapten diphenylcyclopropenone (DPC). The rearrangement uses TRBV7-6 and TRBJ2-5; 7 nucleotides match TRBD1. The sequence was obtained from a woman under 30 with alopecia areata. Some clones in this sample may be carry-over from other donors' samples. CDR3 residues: CASSPRQGHQETQYF. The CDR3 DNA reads TGTGCCAGCAGCCCACGACAGGGCCACCAAGAGACCCAGTACTTC.